A single sample is the source of the 6 T cell receptor beta chains below, sequenced in a study of regulatory T cells in long-lasting Graves disease (dated by TCRdb to 2020 to 2022). The time point label corresponds to: persistent/refractory GD, antithyroid drugs over 5 years with positive TRAb. For both TCR sequencing and RNA sequencing, RNA was extracted from PBMCs in TRIzol. The library was generated by multiplex PCR. The reads were generated on an Illumina HiSeq 4000. To build TCR beta libraries, CDR3 regions were amplified by Arm-PCR using iRepertoire HTBI primers. The raw public reads went through TCRdb reprocessing: fastp at Q25, MiXCR clone calling, in-frame beta chains kept. Merged by CDR3 protein, the rows form single entries marked with the most common genes and DNA. This sample lists approximately 440,000 distinct CDR3 sequences; around 22% were detected once. The top ten clonotypes cover over 25% of the sample.

The sequenced sample was peripheral blood mononuclear cells (PBMCs), obtained when the disease was refractory, from a patient treated with antithyroid drugs. The receptors originated from a female donor with Graves disease.

In its sample, this clonotype was seen many times. The chain links TRBV27 to TRBJ2-7, with TRBD2 identical over 11 bases. From germline, CDR1 is MNHEY and CDR2 SMNVEV (reference sequence). V lost 9 bases and J lost 3; bases outside the gene matches: 4. The CDR3 is made up of 13 amino acids. CDR3 amino acids: CASTSGSRYEQYF. CDR3 bases: TGTGCCAGTACTAGCGGGAGCCGCTACGAGCAGTACTTC.

The chain carries TRBV7-2 and TRBJ1-6; D is perhaps TRBD1 (5 bases). Trimming stripped 1 base from V and 7 bases from J, with 20 bases between. The CDR3 length is 18 residues. Germline V CDR1 and CDR2: SGHTA, FQGNSA. In nucleotides, the CDR3 is TGTGCCAGCAGCTTAGAATTCGGTAGGGGTCAGGGAAATTCACCCCTCCACTTT. Its translation: CASSLEFGRGQGNSPLHF.

J is TRBJ1-6 and V is TRBV10-3; D gene unclear. The V gene lost 10 bases and the J gene lost 8 bases, with 15 bases spanning the gap. Looked up from germline, CDR1 is ENHRY and CDR2 is SYGVKD. This CDR3 region has 13 residues. The CDR3 DNA reads as TGTGCCACCAGATACAGCGAGGATTCACCCCTCCACTTT. This gives the protein CATRYSEDSPLHF.

The chain couples TRBV6-2 or TRBV6-3 to TRBJ1-5; D possibly corresponds to TRBD1 (5 bases). CDR1 MNHEY and CDR2 SVGEGT come from the germline V gene. The V gene lost 4 bases and the J gene lost 4 bases, with 8 bases spanning the gap. The CDR3 totals 13 residues. The CDR3 loop is CASSWTSNQPQHF. CDR3 DNA sequence: TGTGCCAGCAGTTGGACATCTAATCAGCCCCAGCATTTT.

This clonotype was detected only a few times. This chain links TRBV27 with TRBJ2-7; 9 bases match TRBD2. CDR1 is MNHEY and CDR2 is SMNVEV in the germline V gene (reference sequence). V trimming: 3 bases; J trimming: 3 bases; junction bases outside the gene matches: 6. The CDR3 length is 15 residues. CDR3 loop: CASSLTSSGIYEQYF. CDR3 nucleotide sequence: TGTGCCAGCAGTTTGACGTCTAGCGGGATCTACGAGCAGTACTTC.

This clonotype was counted only a few times. This chain links TRBV6-1 with TRBJ2-7; D is possibly TRBD2 (6 bases). The CDR3 consists of 14 residues. Looked up from germline, CDR1 is MNHNS and CDR2 is SASEGT. The germline V and J ends were trimmed by 8 bases and 4 bases, with 18 bases remaining between them. Written as DNA, the CDR3 is TGTGCCAGCGGAGGGACTGGCGGGGTGTACGAGCAGTACTTC. Translating it yields CASGGTGGVYEQYF.